What follows are 2 T cell receptor beta chains derived from one specimen sequenced in a study of OX40 agonist ivuxolimab in advanced cancers. The method was immunoSEQ multiplex PCR; TCRdb's version includes in-frame clones alone and lacks a portion of them. The repertoire holds tens of thousands of clones, with under 95% as singletons. The starting material was CD4+ or CD8+ T cells sorted from blood, obtained in a trial of the OX40 agonist ivuxolimab. The receptors here all came from an adult with an advanced solid tumor such as melanoma, head and neck, liver or kidney cancer.

The chain recombines TRBV2 with TRBJ2-5; D may be TRBD1 (5 bases). This CDR3 is built from 14 residues. V was trimmed by 3 bases and J by 6 bases, leaving 14 bases between them. CDR1 SNHLY and CDR2 FYNNEI come from the germline V gene. The CDR3 spells CASSEGQGSQTQYF. For the CDR3, the DNA is TGTGCCAGCAGTGAGGGTCAGGGTAGTCAGACCCAGTACTTC.

The V call is TRBV2, the J call TRBJ1-4; D possibly corresponds to TRBD1 (5 bases). Germline V gene data show CDR1 as SNHLY and CDR2 as FYNNEI. V gave up 5 bases and J gave up 5 bases, with 12 bases separating them. The CDR3 extends over 14 amino acids. CDR3 in amino acids: CASSPGPKNEKLFF. DNA for the CDR3: TGTGCCAGCAGTCCGGGACCGAAGAATGAAAAACTGTTTTTT.